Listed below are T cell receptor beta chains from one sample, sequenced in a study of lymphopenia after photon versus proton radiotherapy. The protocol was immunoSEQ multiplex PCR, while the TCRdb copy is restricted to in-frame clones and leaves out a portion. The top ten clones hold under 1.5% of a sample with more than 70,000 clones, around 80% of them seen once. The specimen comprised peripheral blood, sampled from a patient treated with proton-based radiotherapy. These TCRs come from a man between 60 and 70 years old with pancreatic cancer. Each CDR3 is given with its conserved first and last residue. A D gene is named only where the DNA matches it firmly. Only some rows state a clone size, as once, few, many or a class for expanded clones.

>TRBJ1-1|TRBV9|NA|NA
TGTGCCAGCAGCGTAGGATCTCGGATGAACACTGAAGCTTTCTTT
CASSVGSRMNTEAFF
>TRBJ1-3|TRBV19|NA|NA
TGTGCCAGTAGCTCCGGGACATCGGATGGAAACACCATATATTTT
CASSSGTSDGNTIYF
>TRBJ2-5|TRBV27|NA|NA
TGTGCCAGCAGACTGACAGGTTTGGGAGAGACCCAGTACTTC
CASRLTGLGETQYF
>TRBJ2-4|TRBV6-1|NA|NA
TGTGCCAGCGATGACAGTTTAATAGCCAAAAACATTCAGTACTTC
CASDDSLIAKNIQYF
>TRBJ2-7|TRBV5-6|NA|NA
TGTGCCAGCAGCTTGGGCTACCCCACCTACGAGCAGTACTTC
CASSLGYPTYEQYF
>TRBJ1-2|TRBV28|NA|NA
TGTGCCATCAAAGGAGGGGAGGGCTATGGCTACACCTTC
CAIKGGEGYGYTF
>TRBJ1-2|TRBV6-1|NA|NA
TGTGCCAGCATCTCGGTCCGTAGGAACAATCGCTACACCTTC
CASISVRRNNRYTF
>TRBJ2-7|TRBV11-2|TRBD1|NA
TGTGCCAGCAGCTTAGGGACAGGGGGAAGGGAGCAGTACTTC
CASSLGTGGREQYF
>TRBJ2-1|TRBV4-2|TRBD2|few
TGTGCCAGCAGCCAAGAACCACTAGCGGGAGAAAGTAGTGAGCAGTTCTTC
CASSQEPLAGESSEQFF
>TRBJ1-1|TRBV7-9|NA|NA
TGTGCCAGCAGCTTGACGAACACTGAAGCTTTCTTT
CASSLTNTEAFF
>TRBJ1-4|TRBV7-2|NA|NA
TGTGCCAGCAGCAACAGGGAAAAACTGTTTTTT
CASSNREKLFF
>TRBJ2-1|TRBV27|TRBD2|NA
TGTGCCAGCAAACCCCTAGCGGGAGGGCAGTTCTTC
CASKPLAGGQFF
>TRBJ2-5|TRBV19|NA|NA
TGTGCCAGTAGTATACAACAGGGACAGACCCAGTACTTC
CASSIQQGQTQYF
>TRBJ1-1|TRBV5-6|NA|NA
TGTGCCAGCAGCGAGCTCGGGGGAGCGGACACTGAAGCTTTCTTT
CASSELGGADTEAFF
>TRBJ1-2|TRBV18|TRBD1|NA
TGTGCCAGCTCACCAGTTGCAGGGGGCGATGGCTACACCTTC
CASSPVAGGDGYTF
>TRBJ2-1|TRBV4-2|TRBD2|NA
TGTGCCAGCAGCGGGGCGGGAGGGTCCTACAATGAGCAGTTCTTC
CASSGAGGSYNEQFF
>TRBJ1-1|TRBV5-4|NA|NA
TGTGCCAGCAGCTTGCCAGGGAGCGGCACTGAAGCTTTCTTT
CASSLPGSGTEAFF
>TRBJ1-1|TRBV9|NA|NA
TGTGCCAGCAGCACCGCAGGGGACACTGAAGCTTTCTTT
CASSTAGDTEAFF
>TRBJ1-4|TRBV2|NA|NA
TGTGCCAGCAGTGACGGTGCAACTAATGAAAAACTGTTTTTT
CASSDGATNEKLFF
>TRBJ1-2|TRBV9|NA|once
TGTGCCAGCAGCCCCCGCGGACAGTTTCGTGGCTACACCTTC
CASSPRGQFRGYTF
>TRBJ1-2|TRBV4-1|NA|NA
TGTGCCAGCAGCCTGATGGGAACCTATGGCTACACCTTC
CASSLMGTYGYTF
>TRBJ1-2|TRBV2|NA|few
TGTGCCAGCAGTGCAGGGATTCGGGGCTACACCTTC
CASSAGIRGYTF
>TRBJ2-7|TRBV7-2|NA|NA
TGTGCCAGCAGCTTACATGGACAGAACTACGAGCAGTACTTC
CASSLHGQNYEQYF
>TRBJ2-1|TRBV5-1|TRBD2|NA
TGCGCCAGCAGCGGCGGGACTAGCGGCCAGGAGCAGTTCTTC
CASSGGTSGQEQFF
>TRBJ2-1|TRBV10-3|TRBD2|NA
TGTGCCATCAGTGGATCACAGCCGGGACAGGTTAGCGGGAGGGCTGAGCGGAATGAGCAGTTCTTC
CAISGSQPGQVSGRAERNEQFF